This is a list of T cell receptor beta chains from one sample in a study of Ad26.COV2.S vaccination and SARS-CoV-2 variants. Sequencing was performed with immunoSEQ multiplex PCR; in TCRdb, only in-frame clones are kept and a portion is missing. The sample consists of hundreds of thousands of clones, 80% to 90% of them appearing once. This sample comprised peripheral blood, obtained in a trial of Ad26.COV2.S vaccine versus placebo. The receptors were gathered from a person between 18 and 65 years old who received the Ad26.COV2.S COVID-19 vaccine or a placebo. The CDR3 runs from the conserved cysteine through the conserved F or W. The D gene is left open where the match is weak. A row's size may be missing; if present it is once, few, many or a size class.

clone_size j_call v_call d_call cdr3_nt cdr3_aa
NA TRBJ2-3 TRBV7-3 TRBD2 TGTGCCAGCAGCTTAAGAGCGGGAGCGGATACGCAGTATTTT CASSLRAGADTQYF
NA TRBJ2-1 TRBV5-5 TRBD1 TGTGCCAGCAGCCAGGGACAGGGAGGGAGTGAGCAGTTCTTC CASSQGQGGSEQFF
NA TRBJ2-1 TRBV25-1 NA TGTGCCAGCAGTGAATGGGGAAGGGACAAAGGGACTGAGCAGTTCTTC CASSEWGRDKGTEQFF
NA TRBJ1-1 TRBV18 NA TGTGCCAGCTCACCACCGAGCAGGGAGACTGAAGCTTTCTTT CASSPPSRETEAFF
NA TRBJ2-7 TRBV6-2/TRBV6-3 TRBD1 TGTGCCAGCAGTTCTACCCGGACAGGGCTAACCTACGAGCAGTACTTC CASSSTRTGLTYEQYF
NA TRBJ1-1 TRBV27 NA TGTGCCAGCAGCTCCCCCGGGGGGGGTATGACTGAAGCTTTCTTT CASSSPGGGMTEAFF
few TRBJ1-2 TRBV11-2 NA TGTGCCAGCAGTCGATCCAGGGTTAACTATGGCTACACCTTC CASSRSRVNYGYTF
NA TRBJ1-5 TRBV19 NA TGTGCCAGTAGTTTAATCGAATGGAGGGGGGGAGACCGCGGTCAGCCCCAGCATTTT CASSLIEWRGGDRGQPQHF
NA TRBJ2-2 TRBV15 NA TGTGCCACCAGCAGGCCTAGGATGGGCGGGGAGCTGTTTTTT CATSRPRMGGELFF
NA TRBJ1-6 TRBV4-2 NA TGTGCCAGCAACCAGATCGACAGCCTGAATTCACCCCTCCACTTT CASNQIDSLNSPLHF
NA TRBJ2-7 TRBV14 NA TGTGCCAGCAGCCGCTCAGGGAGAAGCTCCTACGAGCAGTACTTC CASSRSGRSSYEQYF
few TRBJ1-6 TRBV5-4 TRBD1 TGTGCCAGCAGCCCCCGGGACAGGGGAAATTCACCCCTCCACTTT CASSPRDRGNSPLHF
once TRBJ2-1 TRBV5-1 TRBD2 TGCGCCAGCAGCTTGGGCTCCGGGACTAGCGCCCCGGCGGCGTTCTTC CASSLGSGTSAPAAFF
NA TRBJ2-1 TRBV3-1/TRBV3-2 TRBD2 TGTGCCAGCAGCCAAGATCCGGGAGGGTACAATGAGCAGTTCTTC CASSQDPGGYNEQFF
NA TRBJ2-7 TRBV25-1 NA TGTGCCAGCAGTGAAAAGGGGCGAGGGGTAAGCGAGCAGTACTTC CASSEKGRGVSEQYF
NA TRBJ2-7 TRBV4-1 NA TGCGCCAGCAGCCTTCAACCCACAGCCTACAACTCCTACGAGCAGTACTTC CASSLQPTAYNSYEQYF
NA TRBJ2-6 TRBV27 NA TGTGCCAGCAGTTTATCAGGGACTGGGGCCAACGTCCTGACTTTC CASSLSGTGANVLTF
NA TRBJ1-2 TRBV15 NA TGTGCCACCAGCAGGGGGCCCTCCCGGGGCTACACCTTC CATSRGPSRGYTF
NA TRBJ1-4 TRBV4-1 NA TGCGCCAGCAGCCAAGAATTCAGTGCAACTAATGAAAAACTGTTTTTT CASSQEFSATNEKLFF
NA TRBJ1-5 TRBV10-1 NA TGCGCCAGCATTAAGGGGGACCGCAATCAGCCCCAGCATTTT CASIKGDRNQPQHF
NA TRBJ2-7 TRBV7-2 NA TGTGCCAGCAGACGAGGGACCCAGCAGGAAGGCGAGCAGTACTTC CASRRGTQQEGEQYF
once TRBJ2-5 TRBV5-1 TRBD2 TGCGCCAGCCGACCGGGACTAGCGGACCAGCGTCAAGAGACCCAGTACTTC CASRPGLADQRQETQYF
NA TRBJ2-5 TRBV10-2 NA TGCGCCAGCAGGGCCTTCGCAAAAGAGACCCAGTACTTC CASRAFAKETQYF
NA TRBJ2-1 TRBV9 TRBD2 TGTGCCAGCAGCGTAGTTTCGGGGGGGAACAATGAGCAGTTCTTC CASSVVSGGNNEQFF
NA TRBJ2-7 TRBV6-1 NA TGTGCCAGCAGTGATAGATTGACCTACGAGCAGTACTTC CASSDRLTYEQYF
NA TRBJ2-7 TRBV10-3 TRBD1 TGTGCCATCAGTGAGTCGGACAGGGGCCCCTACGAGCAGTACTTC CAISESDRGPYEQYF
NA TRBJ2-3 TRBV5-3 NA TGTGCCAGAAGCCTGAGGGGTAGCACAGATACGCAGTATTTT CARSLRGSTDTQYF
NA TRBJ2-2 TRBV30 TRBD1 TGTGCCTGCACCGGGACAGGGGGCCGGGGCGGGGAGCTGTTTTTT CACTGTGGRGGELFF
NA TRBJ2-7 TRBV30 TRBD2 TGTGCCTGCCTTGGGCGGGGGGGTGAGCAGTACTTC CACLGRGGEQYF
NA TRBJ1-4 TRBV30 TRBD1 TGTGCCTGGAAAGGCCGGGACAGTAGGGAAAAACTGTTTTTT CAWKGRDSREKLFF
few TRBJ1-6 TRBV27 TRBD1 TGTGCCGTGGGCGGGGACAGGCATTCACCCCTCCACTTT CAVGGDRHSPLHF
NA TRBJ1-6 TRBV5-1 TRBD1 TGCGCCAGCAGCCCGGGACAGGGTTTCTCCTCACCCCTCCACTTT CASSPGQGFSSPLHF
NA TRBJ1-1 TRBV19 NA TGTGCCAGTAGTAAGGAGGGCACTGAAGCTTTCTTT CASSKEGTEAFF
few TRBJ2-3 TRBV24-1 NA TGTGCCACCAGTGACCGAAGGACCGTTAGCACAGATACGCAGTATTTT CATSDRRTVSTDTQYF
NA TRBJ1-4 TRBV5-6 NA TGTGCCAGCAGCTTGGGGGGGACCTTTCAGGAAAAACTGTTTTTT CASSLGGTFQEKLFF
NA TRBJ2-1 TRBV7-8 TRBD1 TGTGCCAGCAGCTCTTGGCGCGTGACAGGGGGTAATAATGAGCAGTTCTTC CASSSWRVTGGNNEQFF
NA TRBJ1-1 TRBV6-2/TRBV6-3 NA TGTGCCAGCAGCCAACAGGGTAACACTGAAGCTTTCTTT CASSQQGNTEAFF
once TRBJ1-5 TRBV5-6 NA TGTGCCAGCAGCTTGGGAGGCGGGAAGACCCAGCATTTT CASSLGGGKTQHF
NA TRBJ2-5 TRBV6-5 NA TGTGCCAGCAGGGAGGGGGGCCTGGAGACCCAGTACTTC CASREGGLETQYF
NA TRBJ1-2 TRBV7-2 NA TGTGCCAGCAGCTTAGGGACCTATGGCTACACCTTC CASSLGTYGYTF